Each of the 15 T cell receptor beta chains below was sequenced from the same sample in a study of molecular identifiers for immune sequencing clone quantification. Using its own MiXCR run on the PCR reads, TCRdb lists one record per CDR3 protein. Here the sample spans just under 650,000 distinct CDR3 sequences, about 20% being singletons. The specimen sequenced was naive CD8+ T cells from blood, with Jurkat cell RNA spiked in. Specified subset: FACS-sorted CD8+CD4-CCR7+CD45RA+ naive T cells. Receptors originate from a human donor in good health. Some libraries in this study had Jurkat cell RNA spiked in.

The genes are TRBV4-3 and TRBJ2-7; 8 bases match TRBD2. Germline CDR1 and CDR2: LGHNA and YSLEER. The J segment lost 4 bases and the V segment lost 2 bases, leaving 4 bases of the junction unmatched. The length of the CDR3 is 14 residues. CDR3 protein: CASSQTGGVYEQYF. In DNA form, the CDR3 reads TGCGCCAGCAGCCAAACCGGGGGGGTATACGAGCAGTACTTC.

This clonotype was seen just once. The germline gene is not matched at one end of the junction; a read error may be the cause. The CDR3 loop reads CAGSEDRAGAYEQYF. The CDR3 bases are TGTGCCGGCAGTGAAGACAGGGCCGGAGCCTACGAGCAGTACTTC. The V and J genes are TRBV6-1 and TRBJ2-7, with TRBD1 matching 7 bases. CDR1 is MNHNS and CDR2 is SASEGT in the germline V gene. The CDR3 totals 15 residues.

This sequence joins TRBV5-6 and TRBJ2-1; D might be TRBD1 (5 bases). CDR3 size: 13 residues. The V gene's germline CDR1 is SGHDT and CDR2 YYEEEE. Deletions cut 3 bases from V and 5 bases from J, with 9 bases between. The CDR3 DNA sequence: TGTGCCAGCAGCTGGGCACAGGACAATGAGCAGTTCTTC. As protein: CASSWAQDNEQFF.

The gene calls are TRBV7-9 and TRBJ2-5; 12 nucleotides match TRBD2. Germline CDR1 and CDR2: SEHNR and FQNEAQ (reference sequence). There are 15 residues in the CDR3. The J segment lost 5 bases and the V segment lost 11 bases, leaving 12 bases of the junction unmatched. CDR3 in DNA: TGTGCCTCCAAGGAGCTAGCGGGAGGGGGGGAGACCCAGTACTTC. Translation: CASKELAGGGETQYF.

In its sample, this clonotype was seen a few times. A much larger clone lies a single base off, so this may be a read error. The rearrangement uses TRBV13 and TRBJ2-7, with D hard to call. Germline CDR1 PRHDT, CDR2 FYEKMQ (reference sequence). The CDR3 runs 15 residues. The CDR3 sequence: CASSLGGLGSHEQYF. CDR3 DNA: TGTGCCAGCAGCTTAGGAGGGCTAGGCTCCCACGAGCAGTACTTC.

This clonotype turned up a few times. J is TRBJ1-5 and V is TRBV7-8; the match to TRBD1 covers 7 bases. This CDR3 region has 17 residues. The V gene's germline CDR1 is SGHVS and CDR2 FQNEAQ. V trimming: 3 bases; J trimming: 0 bases; junction bases outside the gene matches: 8. The CDR3: CASSFPQGQNSNQPQHF. The CDR3 bases are TGTGCCAGCAGCTTCCCCCAGGGACAGAATAGCAATCAGCCCCAGCATTTT. Based on the CDR3 plus reference TRBV7-8 and TRBJ1-5, the full variable domain is GAGVSQSPRYKVAKRGQDVALRCDPISGHVSLFWYQQALGQGPEFLTYFQNEAQLDKSGLPSDRFFAERPEGSVSTLKIQRTQQEDSAVYLCASSFPQGQNSNQPQHFGDGTRLSIL.

This clonotype was detected a few times. This may be a read error, as it is one base from a much larger clone. In this CDR3 the conserved last residue, phenylalanine or tryptophan, is missing, so a read error is likely. The chain uses TRBV7-8 and TRBJ1-5; D is uncertain. The CDR3 has 13 amino acids. CDR1 and CDR2 from the germline V gene are SGHVS and FQNEAQ. The V and J ends lost 1 base and 3 bases respectively, with 4 bases between them. CDR3 residues: CASSLVDNQPQHS. The CDR3 nucleotides read TGTGCCAGCAGCTTAGTGGACAATCAGCCCCAGCATTCT.

Only a few counts were recorded for this clonotype. The genes are TRBV12-5 and TRBJ2-7, with 8 bases that match TRBD1. The germline CDR1 and CDR2 sequences are LGHNT and FRNRAP. CDR3 length: 18 amino acids. The V segment lost 5 bases and the J segment 0 bases; nucleotides outside the gene matches: 15. In DNA form, the CDR3 reads TGTGCTAGTGGTCCCTTCCCCACCGGACAGGGCTACTCCTACGAGCAGTACTTC. It codes for CASGPFPTGQGYSYEQYF.

The table lists this clonotype with a few counts. This chain links TRBV6-6 with TRBJ2-1; D possibly corresponds to TRBD2 (5 bases). Germline CDR1 reads MNHNY; CDR2 reads SVGAGI (reference sequence). This CDR3 contains 16 residues. V lost 0 bases and J lost 2, with 11 bases in between. The CDR3 region is CASSYSPSYPYNEQFF. The CDR3 region has the DNA TGTGCCAGCAGTTACTCGCCTAGCTATCCCTACAATGAGCAGTTCTTC.

This clonotype has a count of ten or more. For the CDR3, the DNA is TGCGCCAGCAGCCAAGATGGCGTGGAGAACACTGAAGCTTTCTTT. This encodes CASSQDGVENTEAFF. This chain links TRBV4-3 with TRBJ1-1; D not resolved. This CDR3 has 15 residues. The germline CDR1 and CDR2 sequences are LGHNA and YSLEER. Trimming pared 0 bases from V and 1 base from J, leaving 9 bases between.

This clonotype was counted at least ten times. The genes are TRBV7-2 and TRBJ1-4; a weak D match, TRBD1 (5 bases). Germline CDR1 reads SGHTA; CDR2 reads FQGNSA. V lost 5 bases and J lost 10, with 14 bases in between. The CDR3 runs to 13 residues. The CDR3 DNA reads TGTGCCAGCAGCCCCATCGGGGACGGAAAACTGTTTTTT. Its protein is CASSPIGDGKLFF.

This clonotype has at least ten counts. The rearrangement links TRBV11-2 to TRBJ2-1; 13 nucleotides match TRBD2. V lost 4 bases to trimming and J lost 0 bases; unmatched junction nucleotides: 12. In germline, CDR1 is SGHAT, CDR2 FQNNGV. The CDR3 loop spans 20 amino acids. The CDR3 reads CASSSFPGLAGSSSYNEQFF. The DNA of the CDR3 is TGTGCCAGCAGCTCGTTTCCGGGACTAGCGGGGTCAAGCTCCTACAATGAGCAGTTCTTC.

This clonotype was observed many times. The V and J genes are TRBV29-1 and TRBJ2-7; 7 bases line up with TRBD1. In germline, CDR1 is SQVTM, CDR2 ANQGSEA. The CDR3 loop spans 14 amino acids. The V and J ends lost 6 bases and 5 bases, in that order; junction bases with no gene match: 13. The CDR3 sequence is CSVTTTTGAHEQYF. Here the CDR3 DNA reads TGCAGCGTAACGACAACCACAGGGGCCCACGAGCAGTACTTC.

This clonotype appeared many times. The chain joins TRBV20-1 to TRBJ2-3, with 9 bases matching TRBD2. V gave up 3 bases and J gave up 3 bases; unmatched junction bases: 1. Per germline, CDR1 DFQATT and CDR2 SNEGSKA (reference sequence). This CDR3 has 13 amino acids. Written as DNA, the CDR3 is TGCAGTGCTAGTGGACTAGCGACAGATACGCAGTATTTT. Protein: CSASGLATDTQYF.

In this sample, this clonotype turned up many times. The chain uses TRBV29-1 and TRBJ2-3; TRBD1 matches 10 bases. The trim removed 5 bases at V and 3 bases at J, leaving 2 bases unmatched. Germline V gene lookup returns CDR1 SQVTM and CDR2 ANQGSEA. The CDR3 is made up of 13 amino acids. The CDR3 reads CSVPGQGTDTQYF. The CDR3 nucleotides read TGCAGCGTTCCGGGACAGGGGACAGATACGCAGTATTTT.